Following are 18 T cell receptor beta chains from one sample sequenced in a study of T cell responses to AZD1222 COVID-19 vaccine. TCRdb keeps only in-frame clones here, not all; method: immunoSEQ multiplex PCR. The sample records some 100,000 clones, 88% being singletons. The material sequenced was peripheral blood, taken on day 0 of MenACWY control vaccination. The receptors stem from an adult in good health.

V gene TRBV19 combines with J gene TRBJ1-1; D gene unclear. Germline V gives CDR1 LNHDA, CDR2 SQIVND (reference sequence). The germline V and J ends were trimmed by 8 bases and 1 base, with 17 bases remaining between them. The CDR3 runs 15 residues. CDR3 in amino acids: CASLPKTYWNTEAFF. CDR3 coding DNA: TGTGCCAGTCTCCCCAAGACTTACTGGAACACTGAAGCTTTCTTT.

The chain links TRBV30 to TRBJ2-7; D perhaps matches TRBD2 (5 bases). CDR3 length: 12 residues. V shed 3 bases and J shed 6 bases, with 12 bases lying between them. Germline V gene data show CDR1 as GTSNPN and CDR2 as SVGIG (reference sequence). CDR3 nucleotides: TGTGCCTGGAGCGGTGGAGGCGGCGAGCAGTACTTC. Protein sequence: CAWSGGGGEQYF.

The chain combines TRBV29-1 with TRBJ2-5, with TRBD1 matching 9 bases. CDR1 and CDR2 (germline): SQVTM, ANQGSEA. The J segment lost 5 bases and the V segment lost 7 bases, leaving 5 bases of the junction unmatched. This CDR3 is 12 amino acids long. DNA of the CDR3: TGCAGCGCGGACAGGGGCCGGGAGACCCAGTACTTC. Protein sequence: CSADRGRETQYF.

This clone was seen a single time. The chain carries TRBV6-4 and TRBJ1-1; 8 bases fit TRBD1. Trimming at V came to 5 bases and at J to 5 bases, leaving 7 bases not matched to a gene. Germline V gives CDR1 MRHNA, CDR2 SNTAGT. CDR3 length: 14 amino acids. The CDR3 region has the DNA TGTGCCAGCAGTCCTGGACAGGGTTGGACTGAAGCTTTCTTT. Protein sequence: CASSPGQGWTEAFF.

This clone was picked up a small number of times. The chain links TRBV7-8 to TRBJ2-7; no firm D call. The V and J ends lost 5 bases and 0 bases respectively, with 2 bases between them. Germline CDR1 reads SGHVS; CDR2 reads FQNEAQ. This CDR3 is built from 11 residues. The CDR3 nucleotides are TGTGCCAGCAGCCCCTCCTACGAGCAGTACTTC. Translation: CASSPSYEQYF.

This chain joins TRBV28 and TRBJ2-1; weak D call: TRBD1 (6 bases). CDR1 is MDHEN and CDR2 is SYDVKM in the germline V gene. Deletions cut 5 bases from V and 0 bases from J, with 11 bases between. The CDR3 is made up of 15 amino acids. The CDR3 DNA sequence: TGTGCCAGCAGTCGGACAGCTAACTCCTACAATGAGCAGTTCTTC. Its protein product is CASSRTANSYNEQFF. The entire variable domain, with the rest obtained from reference TRBV28 and TRBJ2-1, is as follows: DVKVTQSSRYLVKRTGEKVFLECVQDMDHENMFWYRQDPGLGLRLIYFSYDVKMKEKGDIPEGYSVSREKKERFSLILESASTNQTSMYLCASSRTANSYNEQFFGPGTRLTVL.

J is TRBJ1-4 and V is TRBV5-6, with unresolved D. CDR1 is SGHDT and CDR2 is YYEEEE in the germline V gene. CDR3 length equals 16 residues. The germline V and J ends were trimmed by 4 bases and 7 bases, with 20 bases remaining between them. The CDR3 here is CASSPRTNIWGEKLFF. CDR3 bases: TGTGCCAGCAGCCCGAGGACGAACATTTGGGGTGAAAAACTGTTTTTT.

This chain uses TRBV7-5 with TRBJ2-3; no DNA check was done on the table's D call, TRBD2. TRBV7-5 is a recognized pseudogene. The CDR3 covers 14 residues. The CDR3 loop reads CARSRDYCTDTQYF. The CDR3 DNA is TGTGCCAGAAGCCGGGACTATTGCACAGATACGCAGTATTTT.

V usage is TRBV7-9 and J usage is TRBJ2-1, with a tentative D call TRBD1 (6 bases). V was clipped by 1 base and J by 0 bases, with 10 bases between them. Germline CDR1 reads SEHNR; CDR2 reads FQNEAQ (reference sequence). CDR3 size: 16 residues. In nucleotides, the CDR3 is TGTGCCAGCAGCTTAGTTCTGGACAGCTCCTACAATGAGCAGTTCTTC. Translated: CASSLVLDSSYNEQFF.

V gene TRBV18 combines with J gene TRBJ2-3, with 11 nucleotides matching TRBD2. This CDR3 contains 16 residues. V lost 4 bases and J lost 3; bases outside the gene matches: 6. The germline V gene encodes CDR1 KGHSH and CDR2 LQKENI. The CDR3 nucleotides are TGTGCCAGCTCACAGAGACCTAGCGGGAGGACAGATACGCAGTATTTT. It translates to CASSQRPSGRTDTQYF.

This clone was counted between two and nine times. The rearrangement links TRBV7-2 to TRBJ1-1; no firm D call. The ends were cut back, 5 bases at V and 2 bases at J, with 12 bases in the middle. CDR3 length: 14 residues. Germline loops: CDR1 SGHTA, CDR2 FQGNSA. CDR3 in DNA: TGTGCCAGCAGCGCCCCCGAGGGTAACACTGAAGCTTTCTTT. This sequence encodes CASSAPEGNTEAFF.

This clone was recorded a few times. DNA of the CDR3: TGTGCCAGCAGCTCCGACAGGGGTTTTACCATATATTTT. Translating gives CASSSDRGFTIYF. The chain is built from TRBV6-5 and TRBJ1-3, with 8 bases that match TRBD1. The CDR3 length is 13 residues. CDR1 is MNHEY, CDR2 SVGAGI, per germline. J was trimmed by 10 bases and V by 6 bases; bases with no gene match: 8.

This clone was picked up a small number of times. The genes are TRBV19 and TRBJ2-2; 13 bases align to TRBD2. The junction had 10 bases not matched to a gene; V was cut back by 5 bases and J by 7 bases. This CDR3 comprises 17 residues. Germline lookup yields CDR1 LNHDA and CDR2 SQIVND (reference sequence). CDR3 nucleotides: TGTGCCAGTAGTCCCCCGGGACTAGCGGGACGTGGCGGGGAGCTGTTTTTT. It specifies CASSPPGLAGRGGELFF.

The chain joins TRBV7-8 to TRBJ1-1; possible D gene TRBD1, 6 bases. CDR3 length: 16 amino acids. CDR1 SGHVS and CDR2 FQNEAQ come from the germline V gene. The V end lost 1 base, the J end lost 2 bases, and 14 bases lay between the germline ends. CDR3 loop: CASSLGGRQSNTEAFF. The CDR3 DNA is TGTGCCAGCAGCTTAGGGGGGCGTCAGTCCAACACTGAAGCTTTCTTT.

The J gene is TRBJ1-3, the V gene TRBV5-5; D possibly corresponds to TRBD1 (6 bases). Germline loops: CDR1 SGHKS, CDR2 YYEKEE (reference sequence). V was clipped by 4 bases and J by 2 bases, with 22 bases between them. This CDR3 spans 18 amino acids. The CDR3 sequence is CASSQRGYGAGAGNTIYF. In nucleotides, the CDR3 is TGTGCCAGCAGCCAAAGGGGGTATGGGGCAGGGGCTGGAAACACCATATATTTT.

The V gene is TRBV6-5, the J gene TRBJ2-7; 8 bases agree with TRBD2. The germline CDR1 and CDR2 sequences are MNHEY and SVGAGI. V lost 7 bases to trimming and J lost 2 bases; unmatched junction nucleotides: 4. The CDR3 consists of 13 residues. The chain's CDR3 is CASTSGGTYEQYF. Here the CDR3 DNA reads TGTGCCAGCACGAGCGGGGGCACCTACGAGCAGTACTTC.

This chain uses TRBV7-2 with TRBJ2-2; 8 nucleotides agree with TRBD1. V was clipped by 6 bases and J by 2 bases; unmatched bases: 11. The CDR3 runs to 17 residues. The germline gives CDR1 SGHTA, CDR2 FQGNSA. The CDR3 coding sequence is TGTGCCAGCAGGAGCTTAGGGGCAGGGGGCAACACCGGGGAGCTGTTTTTT. Residues: CASRSLGAGGNTGELFF. Based on the CDR3 plus reference TRBV7-2 and TRBJ2-2, the full variable domain is GAGVSQSPSNKVTEKGKDVELRCDPISGHTALYWYRQSLGQGLEFLIYFQGNSAPDKSGLPSDRFSAERTGGSVSTLTIQRTQQEDSAVYLCASRSLGAGGNTGELFFGEGSRLTVL.

The chain combines TRBV24-1 with TRBJ2-7; no clear D gene. This CDR3 region has 11 residues. Germline CDR1 KGHDR, CDR2 SFDVKD. V was trimmed by 6 bases and J by 3 bases, leaving 5 bases between them. The CDR3 spells CATSLGYEQYF. In DNA, the CDR3 is TGTGCCACCAGTCTAGGCTACGAGCAGTACTTC.